This T cell receptor (beta chain) was identified during a study of T cell responses to AZD1222 COVID-19 vaccine. For the study at large: Investigators merged groups given second doses at roughly 4 or roughly 12 weeks.

General observations from the study: Spike was spanned by vaccine-associated CD4 TCRs, with dominance at 160-218 and 743-854.

V was shortened by 1 base and J by 0 bases, with 16 bases between the two germline ends. CDR1 and CDR2 from the germline V gene are SGHTA and FQGNSA. This CDR3 region has 17 residues. Concerning this clone itself: No antigen is known for it.

Assay: immunoSEQ multiplex PCR; the TCRdb copy retains only in-frame clones and omits some. Here the sample spans some 120,000 clones, roughly nine tenths being singletons. This TCR was recovered from an adult in good health. The genes are TRBV7-2 and TRBJ2-7; D is tentatively TRBD1 or TRBD2 (5 bases each). The material sequenced was peripheral blood, taken on day 0 of AZD1222 vaccination. The CDR3 is CASSLVGVSGGSYEQYF. In nucleotides, the CDR3 is TGTGCCAGCAGCTTAGTAGGGGTTTCTGGGGGCTCCTACGAGCAGTACTTC. The full variable domain, its missing parts supplied by reference TRBV7-2 and TRBJ2-7, is GAGVSQSPSNKVTEKGKDVELRCDPISGHTALYWYRQSLGQGLEFLIYFQGNSAPDKSGLPSDRFSAERTGGSVSTLTIQRTQQEDSAVYLCASSLVGVSGGSYEQYFGPGTRLTVT.